Listed here are 22 T cell receptor beta chains from one sample, sequenced in a study of OX40 agonist ivuxolimab in advanced cancers. Libraries were prepared by immunoSEQ multiplex PCR; TCRdb keeps only in-frame clonotypes and omits some of them. The table shows roughly 87,000 clones, with 91% occurring only once. The sample in question was CD4+ or CD8+ T cells sorted from blood, obtained in a trial of the OX40 agonist ivuxolimab. The receptors were gathered from an adult with an advanced solid tumor such as melanoma, head and neck, liver or kidney cancer.

J is TRBJ2-5 and V is TRBV19; D remains ambiguous. The CDR3 is 12 residues long. The germline CDR1 and CDR2 sequences are LNHDA and SQIVND (reference sequence). Deletions cut 2 bases from V and 4 bases from J, with 5 bases between. This CDR3 reads CASSILGETQYF. The CDR3 coding sequence is TGTGCCAGTAGTATACTCGGAGAGACCCAGTACTTC.

The rearrangement joins TRBV6-1 to TRBJ2-7, with unresolved D. The CDR3 consists of 13 residues. The V end lost 1 base, the J end lost 1 base, and 5 bases lay between the germline ends. CDR1 MNHNS and CDR2 SASEGT come from the germline V gene. The CDR3 DNA is TGTGCCAGCAGTGAAGTAACTTCCTACGAGCAGTACGTC. Its protein product is CASSEVTSYEQYV.

In the case of this clone: Additional DNA sequences in this sample encode the identical CDR3. This chain connects TRBV30 to TRBJ2-1, with D unresolved. Germline V gene data show CDR1 as GTSNPN and CDR2 as SVGIG (reference sequence). V was trimmed by 5 bases and J by 8 bases, leaving 7 bases between them. There are 10 residues in the CDR3. Here the CDR3 DNA reads TGTGCCTGGTCCACCCATGAGCAGTTCTTC. Translation: CAWSTHEQFF. The whole variable domain, remainder taken from reference TRBV30 and TRBJ2-1, is SQTIHQWPATLVQPVGSPLSLECTVEGTSNPNLYWYRQAAGRGLQLLFYSVGIGQISSEVPQNLSASRPQDRQFILSSKKLLLSDSGFYLCAWSTHEQFFGPGTRLTVL.

The rearrangement links TRBV29-1 to TRBJ2-6; D may be TRBD1 or TRBD2 (6 bases each). Germline loops: CDR1 SQVTM, CDR2 ANQGSEA. V was trimmed by 6 bases and J by 0 bases, leaving 12 bases between them. CDR3 length: 15 amino acids. Here the CDR3 DNA reads TGCAGCGTATTGGGGGGCCTCTCTGGGGCCAACGTCCTGACTTTC. This encodes CSVLGGLSGANVLTF.

This rearrangement joins TRBV7-2 to TRBJ2-1; TRBD2 aligns across 8 bases. Germline V gene sequence: CDR1 SGHTA, CDR2 FQGNSA. After removal of 0 bases from V and 0 bases from J, the junction contained 16 bases not matched to a gene. This CDR3 is built from 21 residues. This CDR3 reads CASSLALAVAGGRSSYNEQFF. In DNA, the CDR3 is TGTGCCAGCAGCTTAGCGCTGGCGGTGGCGGGGGGACGGAGCTCCTACAATGAGCAGTTCTTC.

The chain employs TRBV27 and TRBJ2-1; 9 bases map to TRBD2. CDR1 MNHEY and CDR2 SMNVEV come from the germline V gene (reference sequence). This CDR3 region has 15 residues. The V gene end was trimmed by 3 bases and the J gene end by 3 bases; junction bases not matched to a gene: 3. Here the CDR3 DNA reads TGTGCCAGCAGTTTGCGACTAGCGGACTACAATGAGCAGTTCTTC. Its protein product is CASSLRLADYNEQFF.

The chain combines TRBV6-5 with TRBJ2-7, with D possibly TRBD2 on 6 matching bases. Germline CDR1 reads MNHEY; CDR2 reads SVGAGI. The germline V and J ends were trimmed by 3 bases and 2 bases, with 8 bases remaining between them. The CDR3 is 13 residues long. CDR3 DNA sequence: TGTGCCAGCAGTTATTCGGGAGCCTACGAGCAGTACTTC. Its translation: CASSYSGAYEQYF.

This chain links TRBV28 with TRBJ1-5; D ambiguous. The V gene lost 5 bases and the J gene lost 2 bases, with 10 bases spanning the gap. The CDR3 spans 14 residues. Germline V CDR1 and CDR2: MDHEN, SYDVKM. CDR3 bases: TGTGCCAGCAGTCCCGTTTCGGGCAATCAGCCCCAGCATTTT. It codes for CASSPVSGNQPQHF.

The V gene is TRBV30, the J gene TRBJ2-1; no firm D call. CDR1 is GTSNPN and CDR2 is SVGIG in the germline V gene (reference sequence). CDR3 length equals 15 residues. V shed 0 bases and J shed 1 base, with 10 bases lying between them. CDR3 sequence reads: CAWSVATKSYNEQFF. The CDR3 nucleotides read TGTGCCTGGAGTGTAGCGACCAAATCCTACAATGAGCAGTTCTTC.

The chain uses TRBV4-2 and TRBJ2-1; TRBD2 matches 9 bases. This CDR3 contains 15 residues. The germline gives CDR1 LGHNA, CDR2 YNFKEQ. The V segment lost 7 bases and the J segment 8 bases; nucleotides outside the gene matches: 12. CDR3 nucleotides: TGTGCCAGCACTAGCGGGACCCGAAAGGGGGATGAGCAGTTCTTC. Translating gives CASTSGTRKGDEQFF.

The genes are TRBV9 and TRBJ2-1; 8 bases match TRBD2. J was trimmed by 7 bases and V by 3 bases; bases with no gene match: 12. The germline CDR1 and CDR2 sequences are SGDLS and YYNGEE. This CDR3 comprises 16 residues. The CDR3 bases are TGTGCCAGCAGCGGGTGGAGCGGGGGATCAAAAAATGAGCAGTTCTTC. It is translated as CASSGWSGGSKNEQFF.

V is TRBV7-8 and J is TRBJ1-5; D is unclear. This CDR3 region has 16 residues. V dropped 2 bases and J dropped 1 base, with 12 bases sitting between them. Looked up from germline, CDR1 is SGHVS and CDR2 is FQNEAQ. The CDR3 sequence: CASSLLAGLSNQPQHF. CDR3 in DNA: TGTGCCAGCAGCTTATTGGCAGGTTTGAGCAATCAGCCCCAGCATTTT.

J is TRBJ2-7 and V is TRBV5-5, with 9 bases matching TRBD2. The CDR3 sequence is 15 residues long. V shed 4 bases, J shed 3 bases, and the junction held 8 bases outside the gene matches. Germline CDR1 and CDR2: SGHKS and YYEKEE (reference sequence). CDR3 sequence (DNA): TGTGCCAGCAGCCCCCCTCTAGCGGGAAGCTACGAGCAGTACGTC. Its translation is CASSPPLAGSYEQYV.

The chain uses TRBV10-3 and TRBJ2-1, with 7 bases fitting TRBD2. The germline gives CDR1 ENHRY, CDR2 SYGVKD. This CDR3 is 12 amino acids long. With 7 bases clipped from V and 11 bases from J, the junction kept 8 bases outside the gene matches. CDR3 sequence (DNA): TGTGCCATCATGGGCGGGGACTACCAGCAGTTCTTC. This sequence encodes CAIMGGDYQQFF.

The chain couples TRBV7-6 to TRBJ2-1, with 7 positions matching TRBD1. Germline CDR1 is SGHVS and CDR2 is FNYEAQ. The CDR3 length is 16 residues. The V gene end was trimmed by 5 bases and the J gene end by 4 bases; junction bases not matched to a gene: 11. As DNA, the CDR3 is TGTGCCAGCAGCGTACTGACAGGGAATAGTTACAATGAGCAGTTCTTC. It translates to CASSVLTGNSYNEQFF.

The CDR3, as DNA: TGTGCCAGCACACCGGGCTTCACCAATCAGCCCCAGCATTTT. Translated, it gives CASTPGFTNQPQHF. The chain has TRBV6-6 and TRBJ1-5; D is ambiguous. The CDR3 is 14 amino acids. Germline V gene lookup returns CDR1 MNHNY and CDR2 SVGAGI (reference sequence). The V and J ends lost 7 bases and 3 bases respectively, with 13 bases between them.

This clone was counted a single time. This chain joins TRBV30 and TRBJ2-1; 7 bases are shared with TRBD2. The V and J ends lost 3 bases and 8 bases, in that order; junction bases with no gene match: 10. Germline V gene data show CDR1 as GTSNPN and CDR2 as SVGIG (reference sequence). This CDR3 has 14 amino acids. The CDR3 spells CAWRIGGSIYEQFF. CDR3 coding DNA: TGTGCCTGGAGAATTGGCGGGAGTATATATGAGCAGTTCTTC.

The chain recombines TRBV2 with TRBJ2-5; 13 bases are a match to TRBD2. The V gene's germline CDR1 is SNHLY and CDR2 FYNNEI. The V segment lost 11 bases and the J segment 0 bases; nucleotides outside the gene matches: 9. The CDR3 loop spans 16 amino acids. The CDR3 DNA follows: TGTGCCTGTCCGACTAGCGGGGGGAGGTACCAAGAGACCCAGTACTTC. Its protein product is CACPTSGGRYQETQYF.

This chain uses TRBV1 with TRBJ2-7; the DNA was not compared with TRBD2, the D call given in the table. TRBV1 is tagged as a pseudogene. CDR3 size: 13 residues. CDR3 bases: TGCACCAGCAGCCAGCTTCGAGACTACGAGCAGTACGTC. Its translation: CTSSQLRDYEQYV.

The V and J genes are TRBV2 and TRBJ2-3; TRBD2 aligns across 7 bases. Per germline, CDR1 SNHLY and CDR2 FYNNEI. The CDR3 is 16 residues long. V gave up 11 bases and J gave up 6 bases; unmatched junction bases: 20. The CDR3 DNA is TGTGCCGGCCGAGTGGCGGGGAGGGCCCGGGGTGATACGCAGTATTTT. This encodes CAGRVAGRARGDTQYF.

The chain uses TRBV11-3 and TRBJ2-7, with D maybe TRBD1 (5 bases). CDR1 SGHNT and CDR2 YENEEA come from the germline V gene. CDR3 length: 12 amino acids. The V end lost 5 bases, the J end lost 3 bases, and 8 bases lay between the germline ends. CDR3 amino acids: CASSRDSYEQYV. The CDR3 DNA sequence: TGTGCCAGCAGCCGCGACAGCTACGAGCAGTACGTC.

The chain recombines TRBV7-9 with TRBJ2-7; D is tentatively TRBD1 or TRBD2 (6 bases each). Germline V gene data show CDR1 as SEHNR and CDR2 as FQNEAQ (reference sequence). The CDR3 runs to 15 residues. V was clipped by 5 bases and J by 5 bases, with 19 bases between them. The CDR3 DNA is TGTGCCAGCAGCCCAGCCCGGGGGCCTTTCGACGAGCAGTACTTC. This sequence encodes CASSPARGPFDEQYF.